This T cell receptor (beta chain) was captured by sequencing in a study of T cell repertoires in cytomegalovirus infection. Study at large: Peptides in the study included HLA-C-restricted and HLA-B-restricted CMV epitopes. Indications of both CMV infection and matching HLA type were provided by public TCR beta signatures. Study observations and caveats: Pooled public TCR beta family frequency picked out CMV carriers with the relevant HLA. Clonotypes of TCR beta that were HLA-C-restricted and CMV-specific dominated the ex vivo response.

Germline assignment: CDR1 MNHEY and CDR2 SMNVEV (reference sequence). This CDR3 spans 15 amino acids. The V and J ends lost 3 bases and 7 bases, in that order; junction bases with no gene match: 7. TCRdb used MiXCR to reprocess the reads, holding one entry per CDR3 protein. Of roughly 800,000 distinct CDR3 sequences in the sample, 29% were seen once. Details on this clonotype: Its specificity is unknown.

The source was cultured CD8+ T cells from PBMCs, collected from culture after CMV antigen stimulation. The receptor was derived from a human donor in good health (CMV status not recorded). Some clones in this sample may be carry-over from other donors' samples. The chain employs TRBV27 and TRBJ1-4; TRBD1 agrees at 8 bases. DNA for the CDR3: TGTGCCAGCAGTTTCCTGACAGGGGCGGGTGAAAAACTGTTTTTT. This translates into CASSFLTGAGEKLFF.